This T cell receptor (beta chain) derives from a study of T cell responses to AZD1222 COVID-19 vaccine. General observations from the study: In a largely white British group with more females than males, clonal diversity was possibly underestimated. Regions left unmutated in variants are reportedly the target of nearly half of spike-specific TCRs.

On this clone itself: Its specificity is unknown.

Investigators merged groups given second doses at roughly 4 or roughly 12 weeks. Between the trimmed V and J ends, which lost 7 bases and 1 base, there was a span of 17 bases. CDR3 length equals 15 residues. Germline V CDR1 and CDR2: SGHDT, YYEEEE. Data came from immunoSEQ multiplex PCR; TCRdb stores just in-frame clones and leaves some out. Found here are 80,000 to 100,000 clones, 75% to 90% of them singletons; the top ten hold 2% to 2.5%. The sample here was peripheral blood, taken 28 days after the second AZD1222 dose. V gene TRBV5-6 combines with J gene TRBJ2-5; TRBD1 might be the D (5 bases). The source of this sequence is an adult who received the AZD1222 COVID-19 vaccine. The DNA for the CDR3 is TGTGCCAGCTTGCGCTTAGGGGAAATCCAAGAGACCCAGTACTTC. This codes for CASLRLGEIQETQYF.